Below, 20 T cell receptor beta chains from the same sample are listed, as sequenced in a study of T cells in Graves' hyperthyroidism and ophthalmopathy. Authors of the study amplified TCR beta CDR3 regions from RNA transcripts. The HTBI set primed first-round TCR CDR3 RT-PCR. TCRdb processed the multiplex PCR reads anew with MiXCR; each CDR3 protein has one entry. The table shows 750,000 to 900,000 distinct CDR3 sequences, with around 38% occurring only once. Specimen: blood. The receptor set was obtained from a man aged 18-30 years with Graves' hyperthyroidism.

To note about this clonotype: A read error may explain this, as a much larger clone is one base away. The chain is built from TRBV2 and TRBJ1-1; D perhaps matches TRBD1 (6 bases). The V gene lost 8 bases and the J gene lost 10 bases, with 23 bases spanning the gap. Germline CDR1 is SNHLY and CDR2 is FYNNEI. The CDR3 loop spans 14 amino acids. The CDR3 sequence is CASLYRDDMAGAFF. The CDR3 DNA reads TGTGCCAGCCTTTACAGGGATGATATGGCGGGAGCTTTCTTT.

This clonotype occurred a few times. CDR3 DNA: TGCGCCAGCAGCCCTACACAGGGGGCCACTGAAGCTTTCTTT. This sequence encodes CASSPTQGATEAFF. This rearrangement joins TRBV5-1 to TRBJ1-1, with TRBD1 matching over 9 bases. The CDR3 has 14 residues. In germline, CDR1 is SGHRS, CDR2 YFSETQ. The V gene end was trimmed by 4 bases and the J gene end by 4 bases; junction bases not matched to a gene: 5.

The chain couples TRBV20-1 to TRBJ2-7; TRBD2 matches 13 bases. This CDR3 spans 18 amino acids. The germline V gene has CDR1 DFQATT and CDR2 SNEGSKA (reference sequence). Germline trimming cut 6 bases from V and 6 bases from J; bases unmatched to any gene: 20. CDR3 residues: CSASGGRHGTSGTLEQYF. CDR3 in DNA: TGCAGTGCCTCAGGTGGGAGGCACGGGACTAGCGGGACCCTCGAGCAGTACTTC.

The CDR3 nucleotides read TGTGCCATCAGTGACCCTACGGGACTAGCGGGGGCCAACACCGGGGAGCTGTTTTTT. Encoded protein: CAISDPTGLAGANTGELFF. This chain uses TRBV10-3 with TRBJ2-2, with 14 bases identical to TRBD2. The CDR3 contains 19 residues. J gave up 2 bases and V 3 bases, and 8 bases lay outside the gene matches. Per germline, CDR1 ENHRY and CDR2 SYGVKD.

Comment on this clonotype: A much larger clone is a single base away; this may be a read error. The J gene is TRBJ1-1, the V gene TRBV2, with a tentative D call TRBD1 (6 bases). The CDR3 is made up of 14 amino acids. Germline V gene lookup returns CDR1 SNHLY and CDR2 FYNNEI. DNA of the CDR3: TGTGCCAGCAGTCCTCACACAGGGAACGCTGAAGCTTTCTTT. Its protein is CASSPHTGNAEAFF.

The rearrangement uses TRBV12-3 or TRBV12-4 and TRBJ2-5; TRBD1 matches at 10 bases. V lost 7 bases to trimming and J lost 5 bases; unmatched junction nucleotides: 10. The CDR3 is 15 amino acids. The CDR3 sequence: CASTAKTGGRETQYF. In nucleotides, the CDR3 is TGTGCCAGCACCGCAAAGACAGGGGGCCGCGAGACCCAGTACTTC.

This clonotype was found many times. CDR3: CSARTGLTEAFF. In DNA form, the CDR3 reads TGCAGCGCCAGGACAGGGCTCACTGAAGCTTTCTTT. This chain uses TRBV29-1 with TRBJ1-1; 8 positions agree with TRBD1. Germline trimming cut 7 bases from V and 4 bases from J; bases unmatched to any gene: 5. The germline gives CDR1 SQVTM, CDR2 ANQGSEA. The CDR3 is 12 amino acids.

The V gene is TRBV27, the J gene TRBJ1-2; unclear D gene. Germline assignment: CDR1 MNHEY and CDR2 SMNVEV (reference sequence). The CDR3 sequence is 14 residues long. V lost 4 bases and J lost 5, with 14 bases in between. CDR3 nucleotides: TGTGCCAGCAGTTACGGGTCGAGTTATTATGGCTACACCTTC. Amino acids: CASSYGSSYYGYTF.

This clonotype was counted ten times or more. This chain uses TRBV10-3 with TRBJ2-2, with D unclear. Germline loops: CDR1 ENHRY, CDR2 SYGVKD. V was trimmed by 8 bases and J by 8 bases, leaving 15 bases between them. CDR3 size: 13 residues. The CDR3 reads CAIVNGDSGELFF. The CDR3 bases are TGTGCCATCGTAAATGGTGACTCGGGGGAGCTGTTTTTT.

This rearrangement joins TRBV5-1 to TRBJ2-2; 14 nucleotides align to TRBD2. Germline values: CDR1 SGHRS, CDR2 YFSETQ. V was pared by 6 bases and J by 2 bases, with 9 bases of the junction left unmatched. CDR3 size: 18 residues. For the CDR3, the DNA is TGCGCCAGCACCCCGGGACTAGCGGGGGCCACCAACACCGGGGAGCTGTTTTTT. Residues: CASTPGLAGATNTGELFF.

This clonotype has just one count. The V call is TRBV29-1, the J call TRBJ1-5; D is uncertain. Per germline, CDR1 SQVTM and CDR2 ANQGSEA. The CDR3 length is 13 residues. With 1 base removed from V and 14 bases from J, the gap between germline ends came to 18 bases. CDR3 in amino acids: CSVEGGQVNDEHF. Written as DNA, the CDR3 is TGCAGCGTTGAAGGGGGTCAGGTCAACGACGAGCATTTT.

The V call is TRBV7-9, the J call TRBJ2-2; TRBD2 matches 8 bases. Germline V gives CDR1 SEHNR, CDR2 FQNEAQ (reference sequence). Trimming took 5 bases from V and 3 from J; bases not matched to a gene: 11. The CDR3 spans 17 residues. For the CDR3, the DNA is TGTGCCAGCAGCCAAGACCTTAGCGGGGCAGACACCGGGGAGCTGTTTTTT. Encoded protein: CASSQDLSGADTGELFF.

Many counts were recorded for this clonotype. The chain has TRBV5-6 and TRBJ1-2; D call uncertain. CDR1 and CDR2 (germline): SGHDT, YYEEEE. V lost 1 base to trimming and J lost 5 bases, with 9 bases between them. This CDR3 has 13 amino acids. The chain's CDR3 is CASSLNGGYGYTF. CDR3 in DNA: TGTGCCAGCAGCTTGAATGGTGGTTATGGCTACACCTTC.

This clonotype was seen many times. This sequence joins TRBV20-1 and TRBJ1-3; D is unresolved. Trimming removed 0 bases at V and 11 bases at J, with 8 bases between. The CDR3 runs 11 residues. Germline loops: CDR1 DFQATT, CDR2 SNEGSKA (reference sequence). CDR3 sequence reads: CSARDGTAIYF. The CDR3 nucleotides are TGCAGTGCTAGAGATGGTACGGCCATATATTTT.

This clonotype has a single count. The rearrangement uses TRBV29-1 and TRBJ1-4, with 7 bases identical to TRBD1. The germline gives CDR1 SQVTM, CDR2 ANQGSEA. The CDR3 totals 12 residues. Germline trimming cut 8 bases from V and 3 bases from J; bases unmatched to any gene: 3. The CDR3 sequence is CSTGQPNEKLFF. DNA for the CDR3: TGCAGCACGGGACAGCCTAATGAAAAACTGTTTTTT. The full variable domain, its missing parts supplied by reference TRBV29-1 and TRBJ1-4, is SAVISQKPSRDICQRGTSLTIQCQVDSQVTMMFWYRQQPGQSLTLIATANQGSEATYESGFVIDKFPISRPNLTFSTLTVSNMSPEDSSIYLCSTGQPNEKLFFGSGTQLSVL.

The chain is built from TRBV14 and TRBJ2-7, with TRBD2 as a possible D gene (6 bases). V lost 4 bases and J lost 2, with 12 bases in between. There are 14 residues in the CDR3. The germline V gene encodes CDR1 SGHDN and CDR2 FVKESK. The CDR3 DNA follows: TGTGCCAGCAGCCCTTTAGGAGGGGCCTACGAGCAGTACTTC. Translating gives CASSPLGGAYEQYF.

This clonotype has just a few counts. The genes are TRBV25-1 and TRBJ1-5; D not certain. Germline V gene sequence: CDR1 MGHDK, CDR2 SYGVNS. The length of the CDR3 is 12 residues. V lost 4 bases to trimming and J lost 9 bases, with 10 bases between them. The CDR3 DNA reads as TGTGCCAGCAGTGCTTCTCAAGGGCCCCAGCATTTT. Protein: CASSASQGPQHF.

V is TRBV7-3 and J is TRBJ2-7; TRBD1 is a possible D gene (5 bases). This CDR3 contains 14 residues. Trimming removed 5 bases from V and 0 bases from J, with 11 bases in between. Germline CDR1 reads SGHTA; CDR2 reads FQGTGA. CDR3 amino acids: CASSQKDSSYEQYF. CDR3 bases: TGTGCCAGCAGCCAGAAAGACAGCTCCTACGAGCAGTACTTC. Based on the CDR3 plus reference TRBV7-3 and TRBJ2-7, the full variable domain is GAGVSQTPSNKVTEKGKYVELRCDPISGHTALYWYRQSLGQGPEFLIYFQGTGAADDSGLPNDRFFAVRPEGSVSTLKIQRTERGDSAVYLCASSQKDSSYEQYFGPGTRLTVT.

This clonotype has at least ten counts. V usage is TRBV7-3 and J usage is TRBJ1-1, with D uncertain. With 2 bases removed from V and 9 bases from J, the gap between germline ends came to 7 bases. Germline assignment: CDR1 SGHTA and CDR2 FQGTGA. CDR3 length: 11 residues. The CDR3 region has the DNA TGTGCCAGCAGCTTAGGAGGGCAAGCTTTCTTT. Its protein is CASSLGGQAFF.

This clonotype was recorded at least ten times. One end of the junction fails to match germline, which may point to a read error. The CDR3 sequence is CASRLGTSGQETQYF. The DNA for the CDR3 is TGCGCCAGCAGACTCGGGACTAGCGGCCAAGAGACCCAGTACTTC. The V and J genes are TRBV19 and TRBJ2-5; 11 nucleotides line up with TRBD2. CDR3 length: 15 residues. Germline CDR1 reads LNHDA; CDR2 reads SQIVND (reference sequence).